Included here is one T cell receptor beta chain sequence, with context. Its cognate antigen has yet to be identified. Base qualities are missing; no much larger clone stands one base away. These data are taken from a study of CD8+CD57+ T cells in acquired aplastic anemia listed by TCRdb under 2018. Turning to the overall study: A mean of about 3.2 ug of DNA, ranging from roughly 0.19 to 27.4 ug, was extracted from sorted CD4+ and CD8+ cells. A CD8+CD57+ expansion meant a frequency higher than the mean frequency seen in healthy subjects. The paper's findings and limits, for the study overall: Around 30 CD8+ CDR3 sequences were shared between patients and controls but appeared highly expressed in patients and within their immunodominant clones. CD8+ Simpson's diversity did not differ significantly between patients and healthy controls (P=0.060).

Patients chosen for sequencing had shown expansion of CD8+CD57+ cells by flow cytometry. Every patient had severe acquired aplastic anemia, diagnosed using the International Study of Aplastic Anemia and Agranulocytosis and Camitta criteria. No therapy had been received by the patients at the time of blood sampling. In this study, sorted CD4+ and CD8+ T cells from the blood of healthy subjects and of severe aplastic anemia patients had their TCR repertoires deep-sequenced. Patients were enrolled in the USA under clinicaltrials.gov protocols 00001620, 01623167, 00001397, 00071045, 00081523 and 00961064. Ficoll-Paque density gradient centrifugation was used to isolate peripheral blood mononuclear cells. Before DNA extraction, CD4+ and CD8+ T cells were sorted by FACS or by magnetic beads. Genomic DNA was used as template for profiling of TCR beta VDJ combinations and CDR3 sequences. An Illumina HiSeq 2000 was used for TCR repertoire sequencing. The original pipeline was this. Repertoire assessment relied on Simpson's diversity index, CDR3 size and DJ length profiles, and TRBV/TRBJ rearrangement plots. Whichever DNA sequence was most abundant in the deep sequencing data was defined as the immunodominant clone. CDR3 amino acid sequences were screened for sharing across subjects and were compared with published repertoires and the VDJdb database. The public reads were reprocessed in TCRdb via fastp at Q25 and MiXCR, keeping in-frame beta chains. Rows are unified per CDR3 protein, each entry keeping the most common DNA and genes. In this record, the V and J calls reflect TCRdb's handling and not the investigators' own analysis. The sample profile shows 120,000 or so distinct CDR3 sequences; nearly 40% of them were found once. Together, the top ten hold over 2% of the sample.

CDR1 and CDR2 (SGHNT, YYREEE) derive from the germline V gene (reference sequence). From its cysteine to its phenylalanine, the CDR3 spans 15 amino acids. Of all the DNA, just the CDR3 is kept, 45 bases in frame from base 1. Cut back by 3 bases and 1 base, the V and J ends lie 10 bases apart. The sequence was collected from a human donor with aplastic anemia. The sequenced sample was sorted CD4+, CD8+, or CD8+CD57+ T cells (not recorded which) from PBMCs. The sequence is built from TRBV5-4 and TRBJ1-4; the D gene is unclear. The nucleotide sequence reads TGTGCCAGCAGCTGGGGTGGGTTAACTAATGAAAAACTGTTTTTT. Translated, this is CASSWGGLTNEKLFF.